This T cell receptor (beta chain) was found in a study of cytomegalovirus exposure and HLA in healthy donors. General study results and limits: Among TCR beta chains, those listed as cytomegalovirus-associated numbered 164. Most TCR sequences proved rare, with some public TCRs found in many donors. Confirmation in vitro established that three CMV-associated chains were specific for CMV antigens.

Details on this clone: Its target is unknown.

Sequenced by immunoSEQ multiplex PCR; TCRdb stores in-frame clones only, minus some. The sample carries around 50,000 clones, 90% to 95% recorded once. The specimen sequenced was PBMCs. The clonotype originates from a woman between 18 and 29 years old in good health and CMV-seronegative.

CDR3 sequence reads: CASSSTPNGGDSNEQFF. CDR3 coding DNA: TGTGCCAGCAGCTCCACCCCTAACGGCGGGGATTCCAATGAGCAGTTCTTC. The chain carries TRBV7-6 and TRBJ2-1; D may be TRBD2 (6 bases). The length of the CDR3 is 17 residues. Trimming stripped 4 bases from V and 6 bases from J, with 22 bases between. Germline CDR1 SGHVS, CDR2 FNYEAQ.